These T cell receptor beta chains were read from a single sample in a study of neurological immune-mediated disorders. Via MiXCR, TCRdb re-called the 5' RACE reads, giving one row per CDR3 protein. Here the sample spans more than 25,000 distinct CDR3 sequences, around 25% being singletons. The sequencing input was CD4+ T cells from blood. The source of these receptors is a middle-aged man with HTLV-1-associated myelopathy (HAM/TSP). CDR3s include the opening cysteine and the closing phenylalanine or tryptophan. A D gene is named only where the DNA matches it firmly. Some rows mark clone size as missing; the rest say once, few, many or name a class of expanded clone.

length: 14; D: TRBD1; J: TRBJ1-6; size: many; V: TRBV20-1; DNA: TGCAGTGCTAGCCGGGACAGGGATAATTCACCCCTCCACTTT; CDR3: CSASRDRDNSPLHF
length: 15; D: TRBD1; J: TRBJ1-1; size: many; V: TRBV7-8; DNA: TGTGCCAGCAGCGCCTTTCGGACAGGGGGCACTGAAGCTTTCTTT; CDR3: CASSAFRTGGTEAFF
length: 14; D: .; J: TRBJ2-5; size: many; V: TRBV24-1; DNA: TGTGCCACCAGTGATCGAAGGAAAACAAAGACCCAGTACTTC; CDR3: CATSDRRKTKTQYF
length: 12; D: .; J: TRBJ1-1; size: many; V: TRBV20-1; DNA: TGCAGTGCCGGACAGCCGAACACTGAAGCTTTCTTT; CDR3: CSAGQPNTEAFF
length: 14; D: TRBD1; J: TRBJ1-2; size: many; V: TRBV5-1; DNA: TGCGCCAGCAGCTCAGCTGACAGGGGGCGAGGCTACACCTTC; CDR3: CASSSADRGRGYTF
length: 13; D: .; J: TRBJ2-2; size: many; V: TRBV3-1; DNA: TGTGCCAGCAGCCAGGGACTCTTCGGGGAGCTGTTTTTT; CDR3: CASSQGLFGELFF
length: 15; D: .; J: TRBJ1-6; size: many; V: TRBV5-1; DNA: TGCGCCAGCAGCTTGGAGGCCAGCGTGGATTCACCCCTCCACTTT; CDR3: CASSLEASVDSPLHF
length: 14; D: TRBD1; J: TRBJ1-2; size: many; V: TRBV20-1; DNA: TGCAGTGCTAGCCGGGACAGGGTTCTTGATGGCTACACCTTC; CDR3: CSASRDRVLDGYTF
length: 11; D: .; J: TRBJ1-2; size: many; V: TRBV20-1; DNA: TGCAGTGCTAGGGAGGGTCTGGGCTACACCTTC; CDR3: CSAREGLGYTF
length: 15; D: .; J: TRBJ1-5; size: many; V: TRBV24-1; DNA: TGTGCCACCGCTGGAGCCTCCCCGGCAGGTCAGCCCCAGCATTTT; CDR3: CATAGASPAGQPQHF
length: 12; D: .; J: TRBJ2-1; size: many; V: TRBV12-3/TRBV12-4; DNA: TGTGCCTCCGAGGGGATTAACAATGAGCAGTTCTTC; CDR3: CASEGINNEQFF
length: 14; D: .; J: TRBJ1-1; size: many; V: TRBV11-2; DNA: TGTGCCAGCAGCTTAGTTGGCAAGAACACTGAAGCTTTCTTT; CDR3: CASSLVGKNTEAFF
length: 14; D: .; J: TRBJ1-2; size: many; V: TRBV3-1; DNA: TGTGCCAGCAGCCTTCGACAGAGTAACTATGGCTACACCTTC; CDR3: CASSLRQSNYGYTF
length: 17; D: .; J: TRBJ2-4; size: .; V: TRBV3-1; DNA: TGTGCCAGCAGCCAAGATCGTGTCGAGGGGACCAAAAACATTCAGTACTTC; CDR3: CASSQDRVEGTKNIQYF
length: 17; D: TRBD2; J: TRBJ2-1; size: many; V: TRBV20-1; DNA: TGCAGTGCTAGGGGGACTAGCGGGAGAAGCGTGTACAATGAGCAGTTCTTC; CDR3: CSARGTSGRSVYNEQFF
length: 15; D: .; J: TRBJ2-2; size: many; V: TRBV20-1; DNA: TGCAGTGCCCCGCAACCAGGGGCGACCACCGGGGAGCTGTTTTTT; CDR3: CSAPQPGATTGELFF
length: 14; D: TRBD1; J: TRBJ1-1; size: many; V: TRBV3-1; DNA: TGTGCCAGCAGCCCGGACAGGTTTTCAGGTGCCGTTTTCTTT; CDR3: CASSPDRFSGAVFF
length: 13; D: .; J: TRBJ2-3; size: many; V: TRBV2; DNA: TGTGCCAGCGCTAGCGACCCCTACAATACGCAGTATTTT; CDR3: CASASDPYNTQYF
length: 16; D: TRBD1; J: TRBJ1-2; size: many; V: TRBV27; DNA: TGTGCCAGCAGACAGGAGTACAGGGGGCAGAGCGATGGCTACACCTTC; CDR3: CASRQEYRGQSDGYTF
length: 15; D: .; J: TRBJ1-6; size: few; V: TRBV5-5; DNA: TGTGCCAGGATGGACGGACCCATGTTTTGGAGGCTACTCCACTTT; CDR3: CARMDGPMFWRLLHF
length: 15; D: TRBD2; J: TRBJ2-7; size: many; V: TRBV7-3; DNA: TGTGCCAGCAGCTTACAAGCGGGAGGGGCCTACGAGCAGTACTTC; CDR3: CASSLQAGGAYEQYF